This T cell receptor (beta chain) was identified during a study of T cell repertoires in cytomegalovirus infection. The length of the CDR3 is 11 residues. From germline, CDR1 is SGHRS and CDR2 YFSETQ. V dropped 0 bases and J dropped 5 bases, with 2 bases sitting between them. MiXCR was run by TCRdb on the reads, yielding one entry per CDR3 protein. The sample holds about 490,000 distinct CDR3 sequences, approximately 15% seen once. This clonotype appeared many times. The specimen was CD8+ T cells from PBMCs. This receptor was identified in a human donor in good health (CMV status not recorded). Some clones in this sample may be carry-over from other donors' samples. J is TRBJ2-5 and V is TRBV5-1; D remains ambiguous. The CDR3 sequence is CASSLAETQYF. The CDR3 bases are TGCGCCAGCAGCTTGGCGGAGACCCAGTACTTC.